The 8 T cell receptor beta chains reported below all come from one sample, sequenced in a study of shared clonotypes between healthy human individuals. Sequencing used immunoSEQ multiplex PCR; TCRdb keeps in-frame clones, though not all of them. The data show about 2.4 million clones, approximately 94% seen once. The material sequenced was naive CD4+ T cells from PBMCs. Documented subset: CD45RA+ positively selected. The receptor source for this set is a young man in good health. Some clones in this sample may be carry-over from other donors' samples.

The V and J genes are TRBV9 and TRBJ1-3; TRBD1 might be the D (5 bases). Per the germline V gene, CDR1 is SGDLS and CDR2 is YYNGEE. The CDR3 has 17 residues. The germline V and J ends were trimmed by 0 bases and 3 bases, with 16 bases remaining between them. DNA of the CDR3: TGTGCCAGCAGCGTAGCTGAGGGGCCCAGTCGTGGAAACACCATATATTTT. This translates into CASSVAEGPSRGNTIYF.

Comment on this clone: Other DNA sequences in this sample translate to the same CDR3. The gene calls are TRBV28 and TRBJ2-7; D unclear. Germline V gives CDR1 MDHEN, CDR2 SYDVKM. The CDR3 length is 11 residues. The ends were cut back, 1 base at V and 3 bases at J, with 1 base in the middle. The CDR3: CASSLYYEQYF. For the CDR3, the DNA is TGTGCCAGCAGTTTATACTACGAGCAGTACTTC.

This chain links TRBV11-2 with TRBJ1-1, with no clear D. V was cut by 5 bases and J by 0 bases, with 22 bases left in between. CDR1 is SGHAT, CDR2 FQNNGV, per germline. The CDR3 spans 18 residues. The DNA of the CDR3 is TGTGCCAGCAGCCGTTTTGGGTTAGGGAGCCACATGAACACTGAAGCTTTCTTT. Encoded protein: CASSRFGLGSHMNTEAFF.

The chain carries TRBV29-1 and TRBJ1-1; D ambiguous. The CDR3 totals 15 residues. The V gene lost 3 bases and the J gene lost 7 bases, with 21 bases spanning the gap. Germline lookup yields CDR1 SQVTM and CDR2 ANQGSEA. As DNA, the CDR3 is TGCAGCGTTGAGGGTTTCCCTAGGCAGAGCGTTGAAGCTTTCTTT. Protein sequence: CSVEGFPRQSVEAFF.

This sequence joins TRBV7-2 and TRBJ2-1, with 9 bases matching TRBD2. J gave up 4 bases and V 1 base, and 14 bases lay outside the gene matches. The CDR3 extends over 19 amino acids. CDR1 is SGHTA and CDR2 is FQGNSA in the germline V gene. The CDR3 reads CASSLGSAGSGRWYNEQFF. CDR3 coding DNA: TGTGCCAGCAGCTTAGGCAGTGCGGGCAGCGGGAGGTGGTACAATGAGCAGTTCTTC.

The CDR3 protein is CASGLSGANVLTF. The CDR3, as DNA: TGTGCCAGTGGGCTCTCTGGGGCCAACGTCCTGACTTTC. This chain joins TRBV5-4 and TRBJ2-6; D remains unclear. CDR1 and CDR2 from the germline V gene are SGHNT and YYREEE (reference sequence). This CDR3 is built from 13 residues. The V end lost 8 bases, the J end lost 0 bases, and 6 bases lay between the germline ends.

The chain carries TRBV10-3 and TRBJ2-7; D unresolved. The germline gives CDR1 ENHRY, CDR2 SYGVKD. The CDR3 consists of 13 residues. The V and J ends lost 2 bases and 7 bases respectively, with 12 bases between them. CDR3 nucleotides: TGTGCCATCAGTGAGATTGACTTCGGGGAGCAGTACTTC. Translating gives CAISEIDFGEQYF.

V gene TRBV14 combines with J gene TRBJ2-3; the D gene is possibly TRBD1 (5 bases). Germline V gene data show CDR1 as SGHDN and CDR2 as FVKESK. This CDR3 contains 13 residues. Trimming cost V 4 bases and J 7 bases, with 12 bases left between them. For the CDR3, the DNA is TGTGCCAGCAGCCGCCGACAGCTCAATACGCAGTATTTT. It specifies CASSRRQLNTQYF.